This entry lists 3 T cell receptor beta chains sequenced from one sample in a study of blood T cell repertoires in COVID-19 (TCRdb year 2020). Library prep was done by the immunoSEQ multiplex PCR assay. TCRdb took over this immuneACCESS table, retaining in-frame rearrangements with V and J assigned. Such tables are incomplete; in checked studies, under half of the missing clones stem from an unresolved V gene, and the remainder is unexplained. Within this sample are over 250,000 clones, with about 91% of them counted one time only. The top ten hold about 9.8% of the sample. Sequenced material: PBMCs or T cells enriched from blood (not recorded which). All receptors derive from a woman between 18 and 29 years old who had recovered from COVID-19.

The CDR3 sequence: CASRETGTDTQYF. In DNA form, the CDR3 reads TGTGCCAGTAGAGAGACAGGCACAGATACGCAGTATTTT. The chain links TRBV19 to TRBJ2-3, with D perhaps matching TRBD1 (5 bases). V was clipped by 6 bases and J by 1 base, with 8 bases between them. CDR1 and CDR2 (germline): LNHDA, SQIVND (reference sequence). The CDR3 covers 13 residues. The whole variable domain, filled in from reference TRBV19 and TRBJ2-3, reads DGGITQSPKYLFRKEGQNVTLSCEQNLNHDAMYWYRQDPGQGLRLIYYSQIVNDFQKGDIAEGYSVSREKKESFPLTVTSAQKNPTAFYLCASRETGTDTQYFGPGTRLTVL.

The chain has TRBV28 and TRBJ1-1, with a weak D call TRBD1 (5 bases). Trimming removed 1 base at V and 6 bases at J, with 15 bases between. The germline CDR1 and CDR2 sequences are MDHEN and SYDVKM. The CDR3 is 15 amino acids. This CDR3 is CASSLLPGPGAEAFF. The CDR3 nucleotides are TGTGCCAGCAGTTTATTGCCAGGGCCTGGGGCTGAAGCTTTCTTT.

In DNA form, the CDR3 reads TGCGCCAGCAGCTTAACTAGACAGGGGACTGAAGCTTTCTTT. As protein: CASSLTRQGTEAFF. The rearrangement uses TRBV5-1 and TRBJ1-1; 8 bases match TRBD1. The CDR3 length is 14 residues. Germline loops: CDR1 SGHRS, CDR2 YFSETQ. The J segment lost 5 bases and the V segment lost 2 bases, leaving 5 bases of the junction unmatched.